The 29 T cell receptor beta chains in this list originate from one sample, sequenced in a study of a mutant IDH1 vaccine in newly diagnosed glioma (dated by TCRdb to 2020 to 2023). The meaning of the sample's time point label: week 23, last vaccination. Each vaccine dose, consisting of 300 ug of a 20-mer mutant IDH1 peptide in Montanide, was administered subcutaneously with topical imiquimod. Libraries were made using the immunoSEQ multiplex PCR assay. Sourced from immuneACCESS, this table was stored by TCRdb with only in-frame sequences that have V and J called. A share of the clones is absent; for the studies checked, an unresolved V gene accounts for under half, and the remainder has no known explanation. For this sample there are roughly 43,000 clones; around 84% appear just once. The ten largest clones add up to 2% to 2.5% of the sample. Their target antigens are unknown. Here the sequenced sample was PBMCs, taken from a glioma patient whose treatment included an IDH1 peptide vaccine. These receptors all come from a woman between 18 and 30 years old with glioma. Some clones in this sample may be carry-over from other donors' samples.

This clone showed up just a few times. The chain couples TRBV5-4 to TRBJ1-2; no clear D. Between the trimmed V and J ends, which lost 1 base and 8 bases, there was a span of 9 bases. CDR3 length: 12 residues. The germline CDR1 and CDR2 sequences are SGHNT and YYREEE (reference sequence). DNA of the CDR3: TGTGCCAGCAGCTTGTTTACGCGGGGCTACACCTTC. Translated: CASSLFTRGYTF.

The chain recombines TRBV25-1 with TRBJ1-2, with a tentative D call TRBD1 (6 bases). Trimming cost V 3 bases and J 8 bases, with 13 bases left between them. CDR1 and CDR2 from the germline V gene are MGHDK and SYGVNS. The CDR3 loop spans 13 amino acids. The CDR3, as DNA: TGTGCCAGCAGTGAGAGAGCAGGGGCGGGCTACACCTTC. It yields the protein CASSERAGAGYTF.

The rearrangement uses TRBV23-1 and TRBJ1-2, with D hard to call. TRBV23-1 is an ORF for which the function is uncertain. The CDR3 is 18 residues long. Trimming removed 0 bases at V and 1 base at J, with 18 bases between. CDR3 in amino acids: CASSQSPQQPGRNYGYTF. As DNA, the CDR3 is TGCGCCAGCAGTCAATCCCCACAGCAACCGGGCCGTAACTATGGCTACACCTTC.

The V and J genes are TRBV19 and TRBJ1-2; D possibly corresponds to TRBD1 (5 bases). The V gene lost 4 bases and the J gene lost 8 bases, with 17 bases spanning the gap. Germline V gene data show CDR1 as LNHDA and CDR2 as SQIVND (reference sequence). The CDR3 sequence is 14 residues long. CDR3 protein: CASSTVGGAGGYTF. Here the CDR3 DNA reads TGTGCCAGTAGTACCGTTGGAGGGGCCGGGGGCTACACCTTC.

V usage is TRBV9 and J usage is TRBJ1-2, with a tentative D call TRBD1 (6 bases). CDR1 is SGDLS and CDR2 is YYNGEE in the germline V gene. The CDR3 runs 14 residues. The V end was cut by 0 bases, the J end by 4 bases, with 10 bases between. The CDR3 region has the DNA TGTGCCAGCAGCGTAGCTACAGGGCCCTATGGCTACACCTTC. Amino acid sequence: CASSVATGPYGYTF.

The chain employs TRBV27 and TRBJ2-7; 7 nucleotides match TRBD1. CDR1 and CDR2 (germline): MNHEY, SMNVEV (reference sequence). The V and J ends lost 5 bases and 6 bases, in that order; junction bases with no gene match: 4. The CDR3 length is 12 residues. CDR3 region: CASSMTGLEQYF. Written as DNA, the CDR3 is TGTGCCAGCAGTATGACAGGGCTCGAGCAGTACTTC.

The chain has TRBV4-2 and TRBJ1-1, with D maybe TRBD1 (5 bases). The V end lost 1 base, the J end lost 8 bases, and 14 bases lay between the germline ends. CDR1 and CDR2 (germline): LGHNA, YNFKEQ. This CDR3 region has 14 residues. The CDR3 here is CASSQAGTGGEAFF. The CDR3 nucleotides read TGTGCCAGCAGCCAAGCCGGCACAGGAGGCGAAGCTTTCTTT.

This chain links TRBV2 with TRBJ2-3; D is unclear. CDR3 length: 13 residues. V was trimmed by 6 bases and J by 2 bases, leaving 9 bases between them. Per the germline V gene, CDR1 is SNHLY and CDR2 is FYNNEI. The DNA for the CDR3 is TGTGCCAGCAGGAGTGATTCCACAGATACGCAGTATTTT. Translated: CASRSDSTDTQYF.

This chain links TRBV30 with TRBJ2-7; D uncertain. The CDR3 loop spans 10 amino acids. Germline CDR1 and CDR2: GTSNPN and SVGIG (reference sequence). V lost 2 bases and J lost 7, with 6 bases in between. The CDR3 loop reads CAWSQEEQYF. For the CDR3, the DNA is TGTGCCTGGAGTCAAGAGGAGCAGTACTTC.

A few counts support this clone. The chain uses TRBV4-2 and TRBJ1-5, with D uncertain. Germline V gene lookup returns CDR1 LGHNA and CDR2 YNFKEQ. Trimming removed 0 bases from V and 4 bases from J, with 16 bases in between. The CDR3 length is 17 residues. As DNA, the CDR3 is TGTGCCAGCAGCCAAGATAAGTGGGCAGCCCGGAATCAGCCCCAGCATTTT. Translated, it gives CASSQDKWAARNQPQHF.

The V call is TRBV7-2, the J call TRBJ1-3; tentatively, D is TRBD1 (5 bases). Germline lookup yields CDR1 SGHTA and CDR2 FQGNSA. V lost 3 bases, J lost 0 bases, and 9 bases lay in between. The CDR3 loop spans 15 amino acids. The CDR3 reads CASSFPGASGNTIYF. In DNA, the CDR3 is TGTGCCAGCAGCTTCCCCGGGGCCTCTGGAAACACCATATATTTT.

This chain uses TRBV6-1 with TRBJ2-7; 9 bases are a match to TRBD1. The J segment lost 5 bases and the V segment lost 7 bases, leaving 9 bases of the junction unmatched. CDR3 length: 14 amino acids. Germline V CDR1 and CDR2: MNHNS, SASEGT. Here the CDR3 reads CASTQGQGGHEQYF. CDR3 sequence (DNA): TGTGCCAGCACACAGGGACAGGGTGGCCACGAGCAGTACTTC.

As to this clone: Other DNA sequences in the same sample also yield this CDR3. J is TRBJ2-1 and V is TRBV19, with 7 bases lining up with TRBD1. V gave up 6 bases and J gave up 0 bases; unmatched junction bases: 5. The CDR3 has 15 residues. CDR1 and CDR2 from the germline V gene are LNHDA and SQIVND (reference sequence). CDR3 nucleotides: TGTGCCAGTAGCGCGGACAGGAGCTCCTACAATGAGCAGTTCTTC. It is translated as CASSADRSSYNEQFF.

DNA for the CDR3: TGTGCCAGCAGGAATAGCGTGTGGACACCCCTCCACTTT. As protein: CASRNSVWTPLHF. The chain carries TRBV7-8 and TRBJ1-6; D remains unclear. The CDR3 length is 13 residues. The V gene lost 6 bases and the J gene lost 11 bases, with 14 bases spanning the gap. CDR1 and CDR2 from the germline V gene are SGHVS and FQNEAQ.

The J gene is TRBJ2-1, the V gene TRBV10-3, with 11 nucleotides matching TRBD2. Per germline, CDR1 ENHRY and CDR2 SYGVKD. The J segment lost 3 bases and the V segment lost 4 bases, leaving 8 bases of the junction unmatched. The CDR3 length is 17 residues. The CDR3 reads CAISGQGTSGNYNEQFF. The CDR3 DNA reads TGTGCCATCAGTGGACAGGGGACTAGCGGTAACTACAATGAGCAGTTCTTC.

The J gene is TRBJ2-3, the V gene TRBV5-1, with D perhaps being TRBD1 or TRBD2 (6 bases each). The V end lost 0 bases, the J end lost 2 bases, and 10 bases lay between the germline ends. This CDR3 comprises 15 residues. CDR1 is SGHRS, CDR2 YFSETQ, per germline. CDR3 amino acids: CASSLAGGTTDTQYF. In DNA form, the CDR3 reads TGCGCCAGCAGCTTGGCCGGGGGCACCACAGATACGCAGTATTTT.

The CDR3 protein is CASSLWGRTGAAFF. CDR3 coding DNA: TGTGCCAGCAGCTTGTGGGGTCGGACAGGGGCAGCTTTCTTT. The chain uses TRBV5-4 and TRBJ1-1, with 9 nucleotides matching TRBD1. In germline, CDR1 is SGHNT, CDR2 YYREEE (reference sequence). This CDR3 has 14 amino acids. With 1 base clipped from V and 10 bases from J, the junction kept 8 bases outside the gene matches. Supplemented by reference TRBV5-4 and TRBJ1-1, the full variable domain reads ETGVTQSPTHLIKTRGQQVTLRCSSQSGHNTVSWYQQALGQGPQFIFQYYREEENGRGNFPPRFSGLQFPNYSSELNVNALELDDSALYLCASSLWGRTGAAFFGQGTRLTVV.

J is TRBJ2-1 and V is TRBV7-9, with 11 bases matching TRBD1. The germline V gene has CDR1 SEHNR and CDR2 FQNEAQ (reference sequence). The CDR3 totals 15 residues. V lost 5 bases to trimming and J lost 6 bases; unmatched junction nucleotides: 6. CDR3 region: CASSNAGTGGNEQFF. The CDR3 DNA sequence: TGTGCCAGCAGCAACGCCGGGACAGGGGGCAATGAGCAGTTCTTC.

The rearrangement links TRBV5-5 to TRBJ1-3; D unclear. V dropped 0 bases and J dropped 3 bases, with 7 bases sitting between them. CDR1 SGHKS and CDR2 YYEKEE come from the germline V gene (reference sequence). The CDR3 is 14 residues long. CDR3 nucleotides: TGTGCCAGCAGCTTGGAAGCTTTTGGAAACACCATATATTTT. This gives the protein CASSLEAFGNTIYF.

This chain joins TRBV2 and TRBJ1-3, with unresolved D. CDR1 and CDR2 from the germline V gene are SNHLY and FYNNEI. The CDR3 sequence is 17 residues long. Trimming removed 4 bases from V and 0 bases from J, with 16 bases in between. The CDR3 is CASSVSSQSISGNTIYF. CDR3 DNA: TGTGCCAGCAGTGTCTCTTCTCAAAGCATCTCTGGAAACACCATATATTTT.

The chain carries TRBV19 and TRBJ1-5; no clear D. The germline V gene has CDR1 LNHDA and CDR2 SQIVND (reference sequence). CDR3 size: 15 residues. V shed 1 base and J shed 1 base, with 8 bases lying between them. DNA of the CDR3: TGTGCCAGTAGTATAGGGGGTAGGAGCAATCAGCCCCAGCATTTT. Translation gives CASSIGGRSNQPQHF.

This chain uses TRBV9 with TRBJ2-1, with TRBD2 identical over 8 bases. The junction had 9 bases not matched to a gene; V was cut back by 4 bases and J by 9 bases. Germline CDR1 reads SGDLS; CDR2 reads YYNGEE. The CDR3 covers 14 residues. CDR3 in DNA: TGTGCCAGCAGCCTTTATCTCGGGGGGGGTGAGCAGTTCTTC. It codes for CASSLYLGGGEQFF.

V and J are TRBV7-2 and TRBJ1-1; unclear D gene. Germline V CDR1 and CDR2: SGHTA, FQGNSA. With 0 bases removed from V and 1 base from J, the gap between germline ends came to 9 bases. The CDR3 sequence is 15 residues long. The CDR3: CASSLAAGANTEAFF. The CDR3 DNA is TGTGCCAGCAGCTTAGCGGCAGGTGCGAACACTGAAGCTTTCTTT.

The rearrangement uses TRBV10-3 and TRBJ2-3; D might be TRBD1 (8 bases). The CDR3 consists of 16 residues. Trimming stripped 6 bases from V and 0 bases from J, with 16 bases between. Germline CDR1 reads ENHRY; CDR2 reads SYGVKD. CDR3 in DNA: TGTGCCATCAGCGCCACAGGGGGGGCTAGCACAGATACGCAGTATTTT. Translation gives CAISATGGASTDTQYF.

The sample holds a few counts of this clone. The CDR3 nucleotides read TGTGCCAGCAGCCCAGCGGTTAACACCGGGGAGCTGTTTTTT. This translates into CASSPAVNTGELFF. The rearrangement links TRBV6-4 to TRBJ2-2; tentatively, D is TRBD2 (5 bases). The CDR3 runs 14 residues. V lost 6 bases to trimming and J lost 2 bases, with 10 bases between them. Germline V lookup: CDR1 MRHNA, CDR2 SNTAGT.

This chain joins TRBV7-8 and TRBJ1-5; D perhaps matches TRBD1 (6 bases). The CDR3 has 17 residues. With 0 bases removed from V and 3 bases from J, the gap between germline ends came to 15 bases. CDR1 is SGHVS, CDR2 FQNEAQ, per germline. The CDR3, as DNA: TGTGCCAGCAGCTTAGCGCGGGGGGGCGGACTCAATCAGCCCCAGCATTTT. Residues: CASSLARGGGLNQPQHF.

The DNA for the CDR3 is TGTGCCAGCAATGTAGGATATGACAATGAGCAGTTCTTC. Translating gives CASNVGYDNEQFF. The chain recombines TRBV2 with TRBJ2-1, with D unresolved. V was clipped by 7 bases and J by 5 bases, with 12 bases between them. The CDR3 has 13 residues. Germline V lookup: CDR1 SNHLY, CDR2 FYNNEI.

This chain joins TRBV6-1 and TRBJ2-7; D gene ambiguous. The CDR3 is 12 residues long. CDR1 and CDR2 (germline): MNHNS, SASEGT. V lost 3 bases, J lost 3 bases, and 6 bases lay in between. CDR3: CASSDLYYEQYF. For the CDR3, the DNA is TGTGCCAGCAGTGACCTATACTACGAGCAGTACTTC.

This clone was observed a single time. This sequence joins TRBV7-8 and TRBJ2-2; TRBD1 matches at 8 bases. V lost 7 bases, J lost 1 base, and 8 bases stayed unmatched. CDR3 size: 16 residues. CDR1 and CDR2 (germline): SGHVS, FQNEAQ. Written as DNA, the CDR3 is TGTGCCAGCATCCCCAGGGGGCGAGGGAACACCGGGGAGCTGTTTTTT. It codes for CASIPRGRGNTGELFF.